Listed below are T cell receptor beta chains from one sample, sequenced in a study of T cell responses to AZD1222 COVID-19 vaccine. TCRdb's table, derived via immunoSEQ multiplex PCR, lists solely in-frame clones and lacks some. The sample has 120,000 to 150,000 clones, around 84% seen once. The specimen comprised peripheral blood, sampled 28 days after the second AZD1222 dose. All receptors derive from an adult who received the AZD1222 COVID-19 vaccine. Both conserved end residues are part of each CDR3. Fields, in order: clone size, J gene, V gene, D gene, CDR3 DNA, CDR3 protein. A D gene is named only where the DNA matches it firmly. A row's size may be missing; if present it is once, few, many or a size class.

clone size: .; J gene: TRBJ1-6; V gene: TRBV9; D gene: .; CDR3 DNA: TGTGCCAGCAGCCAGACGGGGAATTCACCCCTCCACTTT; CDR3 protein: CASSQTGNSPLHF
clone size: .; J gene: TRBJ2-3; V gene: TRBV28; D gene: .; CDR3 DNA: TGTGCCAGCAGTTTCCCCGGGCAGACAGATACGCAGTATTTT; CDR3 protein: CASSFPGQTDTQYF
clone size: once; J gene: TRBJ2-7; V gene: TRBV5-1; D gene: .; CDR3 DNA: TGCGCCAGCAGCTTGGACCCAACTGCGGGAATCGAGCAGTACTTC; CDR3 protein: CASSLDPTAGIEQYF
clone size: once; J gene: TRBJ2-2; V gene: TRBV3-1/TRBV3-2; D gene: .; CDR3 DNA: TGTGCCAGCAGCGGAACGCCGAACACCGGGGAGCTGTTTTTT; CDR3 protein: CASSGTPNTGELFF
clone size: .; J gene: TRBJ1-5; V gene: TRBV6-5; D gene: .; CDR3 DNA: TGTGCCAGCATTTCCAGGGACGGTAGCAATCAGCCCCAGCATTTT; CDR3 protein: CASISRDGSNQPQHF
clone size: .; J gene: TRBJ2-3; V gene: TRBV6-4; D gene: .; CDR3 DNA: TGTGCCAGCAGTGAAAGAGGGGACGTACACACAGATACGCAGTATTTT; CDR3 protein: CASSERGDVHTDTQYF
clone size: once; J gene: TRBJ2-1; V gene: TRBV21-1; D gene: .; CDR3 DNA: TGTGCCAGCAGCAAACCCTACCTAGCGGGAGGGCTTGATGAGCAGTTCTTC; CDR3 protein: CASSKPYLAGGLDEQFF
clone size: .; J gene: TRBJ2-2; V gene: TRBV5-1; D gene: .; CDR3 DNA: TGCGCCAGCAAGGATGACAGGAACACCGGGGAGCTGTTTTTT; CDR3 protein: CASKDDRNTGELFF
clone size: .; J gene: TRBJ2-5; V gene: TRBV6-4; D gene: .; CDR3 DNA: TGTGCCAGCAGTGTGGGCAGATACTTATGGAAGGAGACCCAGTACTTC; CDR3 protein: CASSVGRYLWKETQYF
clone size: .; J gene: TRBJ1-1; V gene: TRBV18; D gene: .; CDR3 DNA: TGTGCCAGCTCACAGCTACTCGATCGGGCTGAAGCTTTCTTT; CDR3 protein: CASSQLLDRAEAFF
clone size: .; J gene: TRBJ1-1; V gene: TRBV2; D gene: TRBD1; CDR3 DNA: TGTGCCAGCACCCGAAGGGGACAGGGAGACACTGAAGCTTTCTTT; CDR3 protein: CASTRRGQGDTEAFF
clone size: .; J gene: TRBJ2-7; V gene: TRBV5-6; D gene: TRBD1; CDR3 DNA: TGTGCCAGCAGCTTGTGGGACAGGGATACTTACGAGCAGTACTTC; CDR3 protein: CASSLWDRDTYEQYF
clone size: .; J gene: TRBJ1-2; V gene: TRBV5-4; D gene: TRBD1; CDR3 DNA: TGTGCCAGCAGCCCCCAGGGGGCGAATGGCTACACCTTC; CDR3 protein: CASSPQGANGYTF
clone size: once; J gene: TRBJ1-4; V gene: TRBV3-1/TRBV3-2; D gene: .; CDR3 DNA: TGTGCCAGCAGCTCCTACCAGGGGGAAAAACTGTTTTTT; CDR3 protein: CASSSYQGEKLFF
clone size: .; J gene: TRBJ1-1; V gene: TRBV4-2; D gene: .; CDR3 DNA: TGTGCCAGCAGCCTCGGGACGGAAGGGACTGAAGCTTTCTTT; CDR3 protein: CASSLGTEGTEAFF
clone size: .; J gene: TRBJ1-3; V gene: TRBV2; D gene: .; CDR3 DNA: TGTGCCAGCAGTGTCTCAGATACTCTCGGAAACACCATATATTTT; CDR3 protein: CASSVSDTLGNTIYF
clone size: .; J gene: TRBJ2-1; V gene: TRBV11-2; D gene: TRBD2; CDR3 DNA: TGTGCCAGCAGCTTAGATGTGGGACTAGCGGGAGGGGATGAGCAGTTCTTC; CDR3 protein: CASSLDVGLAGGDEQFF
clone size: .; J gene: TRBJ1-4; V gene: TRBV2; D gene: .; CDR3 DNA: TGTGCCAGCAGTGAAATCCTTTCAGGGACACAGCTTAATGAAAAACTGTTTTTT; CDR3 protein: CASSEILSGTQLNEKLFF
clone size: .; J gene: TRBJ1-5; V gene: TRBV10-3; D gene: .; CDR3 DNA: TGTGCCATCAGTGGAACCTCGGGGGGAGTGGGTCAGCCCCAGCATTTT; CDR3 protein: CAISGTSGGVGQPQHF
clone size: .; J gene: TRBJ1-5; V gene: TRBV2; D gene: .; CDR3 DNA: TGTGCCAGCAGTGAAACGCAGACGGTTTGGGGCAATCAGCCCCAGCATTTT; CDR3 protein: CASSETQTVWGNQPQHF
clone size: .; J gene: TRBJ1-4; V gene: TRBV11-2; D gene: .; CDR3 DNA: TGTGCCAGCAGGGCGGCAGGGGTAGGGGAAAAACTGTTTTTT; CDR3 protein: CASRAAGVGEKLFF
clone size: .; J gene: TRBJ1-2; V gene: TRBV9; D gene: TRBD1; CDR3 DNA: TGTGCCAGCAGCCCAATGGGACAGGTCGGTGGCTACACCTTC; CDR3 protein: CASSPMGQVGGYTF
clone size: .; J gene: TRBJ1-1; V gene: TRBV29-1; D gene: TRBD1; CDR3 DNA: TGCAGCGGGGACAGGGCTAACTCAAACACTGAAGCTTTCTTT; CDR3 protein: CSGDRANSNTEAFF
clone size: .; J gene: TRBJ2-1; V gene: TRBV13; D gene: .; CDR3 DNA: TGTGCCAGCAGCCACCGGGACACCTCCTACAATGAGCAGTTCTTC; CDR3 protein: CASSHRDTSYNEQFF
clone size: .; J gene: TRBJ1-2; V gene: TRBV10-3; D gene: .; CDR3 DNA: TGTGCCATCAGTGAGAAAGGCAGGCTGGATGGCTACACCTTC; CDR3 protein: CAISEKGRLDGYTF
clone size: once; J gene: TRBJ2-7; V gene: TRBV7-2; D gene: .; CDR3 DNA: TGTGCCAGCAGCTTAGGGAGGGTCTACGAGCAGTACTTC; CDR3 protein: CASSLGRVYEQYF
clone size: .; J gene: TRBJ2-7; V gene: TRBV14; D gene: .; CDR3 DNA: TGTGCCAGCAGCCAAGGTGGGGGTGACTACGAGCAGTACTTC; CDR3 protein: CASSQGGGDYEQYF
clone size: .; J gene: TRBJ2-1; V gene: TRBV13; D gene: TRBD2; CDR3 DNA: TGTGCCAGCAGCTCGCCTAGCGGGGGGATCAATGAGCAGTTCTTC; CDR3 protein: CASSSPSGGINEQFF
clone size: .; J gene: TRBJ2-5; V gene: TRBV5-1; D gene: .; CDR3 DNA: TGCGCCAGCAGCAATCTCCCGGGCGCAGGGGAGACCCAGTACTTC; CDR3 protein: CASSNLPGAGETQYF
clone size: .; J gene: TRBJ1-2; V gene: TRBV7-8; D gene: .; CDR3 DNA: TGTGCCAGCAGCTTAGTATTAGGGCCTAACTATGGCTACACCTTC; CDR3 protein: CASSLVLGPNYGYTF
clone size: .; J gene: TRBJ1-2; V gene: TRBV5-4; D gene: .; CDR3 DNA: TGTGCCAGCAGTAGGGAGGGACGGGCTAACTATGGCTACACCTTC; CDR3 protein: CASSREGRANYGYTF
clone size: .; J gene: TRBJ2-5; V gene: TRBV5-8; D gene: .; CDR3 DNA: TGTGCCAGCAGCCAATCTCATGGGGAGACCCAGTACTTC; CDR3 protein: CASSQSHGETQYF
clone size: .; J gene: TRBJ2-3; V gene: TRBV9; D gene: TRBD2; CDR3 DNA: TGTGCCAGCAGCGTACTAGCGGGGCTCACAGATACGCAGTATTTT; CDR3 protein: CASSVLAGLTDTQYF
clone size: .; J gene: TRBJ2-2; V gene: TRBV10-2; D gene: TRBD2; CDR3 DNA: TGCGCCAGCACCCCGATGAGTGGACTAGCGGGGGGCCTCAACACCGGGGAGCTGTTTTTT; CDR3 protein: CASTPMSGLAGGLNTGELFF
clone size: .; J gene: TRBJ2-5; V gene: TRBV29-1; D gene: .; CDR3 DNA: TGCAGCCTGAGGGACACCCCCCAAGAGACCCAGTACTTC; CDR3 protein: CSLRDTPQETQYF
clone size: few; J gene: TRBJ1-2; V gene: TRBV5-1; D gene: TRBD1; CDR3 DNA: TGCGCCAGCAGCTTGGAGGGACAGCCCTACTATGGCTACACCTTC; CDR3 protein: CASSLEGQPYYGYTF
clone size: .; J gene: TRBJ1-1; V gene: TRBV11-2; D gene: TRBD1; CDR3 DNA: TGTGCCAGCAGCTTAGTTGGTGGGACAGGTCTGAACACTGAAGCTTTCTTT; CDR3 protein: CASSLVGGTGLNTEAFF
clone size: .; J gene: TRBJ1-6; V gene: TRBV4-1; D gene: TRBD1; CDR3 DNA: TGCGCCAGCAGCCAAGGGACAGGGTTTAATTCACCCCTCCACTTT; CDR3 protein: CASSQGTGFNSPLHF
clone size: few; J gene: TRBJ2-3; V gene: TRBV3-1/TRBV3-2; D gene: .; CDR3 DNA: TGTGCCAGCAGCCAAGGTGAAGGACCGCGGGCAGATACGCAGTATTTT; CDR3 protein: CASSQGEGPRADTQYF
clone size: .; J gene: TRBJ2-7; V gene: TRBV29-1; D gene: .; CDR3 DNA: TGCAGCGTCCTAAAACTTCAGGGACGGGACTACGAGCAGTACTTC; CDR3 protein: CSVLKLQGRDYEQYF
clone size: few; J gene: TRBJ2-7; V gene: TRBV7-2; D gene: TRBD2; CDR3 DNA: TGTGCCAGCAGCTTTTCCGGGACTAACGAGCAGTACTTC; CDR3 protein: CASSFSGTNEQYF
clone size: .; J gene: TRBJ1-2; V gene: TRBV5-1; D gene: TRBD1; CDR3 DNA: TGCGCCAGCAGCCCTGACAGGGTTTACTATGGCTACACCTTC; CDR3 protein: CASSPDRVYYGYTF
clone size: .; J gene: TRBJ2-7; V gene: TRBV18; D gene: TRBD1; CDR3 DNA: TGTGCCAGCTCACCTTCCCCGGGACAGGGGCACGAGCAGTACTTC; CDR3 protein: CASSPSPGQGHEQYF
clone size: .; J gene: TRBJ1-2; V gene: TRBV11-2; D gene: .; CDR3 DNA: TGTGCCAGCAGCTTAGAGGATCACCAGGGCAGGGTTGGCTATGGCTACACCTTC; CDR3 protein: CASSLEDHQGRVGYGYTF
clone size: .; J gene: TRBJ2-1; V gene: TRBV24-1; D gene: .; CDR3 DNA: TGTGCCACCAGTGATCCTAGACAGGGAGGCAATGAGCAGTTCTTC; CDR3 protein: CATSDPRQGGNEQFF
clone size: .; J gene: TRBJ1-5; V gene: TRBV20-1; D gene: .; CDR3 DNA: TGCAGTGCTAGTGAGCAGGGAGGTCAGCCCCAGCATTTT; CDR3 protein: CSASEQGGQPQHF